The 5 T cell receptor beta chains in this list originate from one sample, sequenced in a study of molecular identifiers for immune sequencing clone quantification. TCRdb reprocessed the PCR reads via MiXCR and lists one record per CDR3 protein. The sample records 460,000 or so distinct CDR3 sequences, about a fifth being singletons. The sample was naive CD8+ T cells from blood, with Jurkat cell RNA spiked in. Stated subset: FACS-sorted CD8+CD4-CCR7+CD45RA+ naive T cells. The receptors stem from a human donor in good health. Some libraries in this study had Jurkat cell RNA spiked in.

The sample holds a few counts of this clonotype. This chain connects TRBV28 to TRBJ2-5; 12 bases fit TRBD2. The ends lost 4 bases at V and 4 bases at J; junction bases unmatched: 7. The CDR3 extends over 16 amino acids. CDR1 and CDR2 from the germline V gene are MDHEN and SYDVKM. CDR3 DNA: TGTGCCAGCAGTTCCAGACTAGCGGGAGATGGAGAGACCCAGTACTTC. This sequence encodes CASSSRLAGDGETQYF.

The chain recombines TRBV20-1 with TRBJ2-7; TRBD2 matches at 10 bases. Germline CDR1 and CDR2: DFQATT and SNEGSKA (reference sequence). The V gene end was trimmed by 8 bases and the J gene end by 1 base; junction bases not matched to a gene: 5. This CDR3 comprises 13 residues. CDR3 residues: CSTKLAGSYEQYF. The CDR3 DNA reads TGCAGTACTAAACTAGCGGGATCCTACGAGCAGTACTTC.

This clonotype was detected only a few times. The chain is built from TRBV6-2 or TRBV6-3 and TRBJ1-5; 9 bases fit TRBD1. After removal of 6 bases from V and 5 bases from J, the junction contained 5 bases not matched to a gene. This CDR3 is 14 amino acids long. The germline CDR1 and CDR2 sequences are MNHEY and SVGEGT. CDR3 protein: CASSPQGAYQPQHF. In nucleotides, the CDR3 is TGTGCCAGCAGCCCACAGGGGGCCTATCAGCCCCAGCATTTT.

This clonotype was recorded at least ten times. This chain joins TRBV12-5 and TRBJ2-7; D gene unclear. The V end lost 0 bases, the J end lost 10 bases, and 10 bases lay between the germline ends. From germline, CDR1 is LGHNT and CDR2 FRNRAP. This CDR3 contains 12 residues. The CDR3 sequence is CASGLVKGTQYF. In nucleotides, the CDR3 is TGTGCTAGTGGTTTGGTAAAGGGCACCCAGTACTTC.

The gene calls are TRBV24-1 and TRBJ2-2; D might be TRBD2 (5 bases). CDR1 is KGHDR, CDR2 SFDVKD, per germline. The CDR3 extends over 15 amino acids. The ends were cut back, 5 bases at V and 6 bases at J, with 15 bases in the middle. As DNA, the CDR3 is TGTGCCACCAGTGGAGTGGGAGTTGGCGCCGGGGAGCTGTTTTTT. Amino acids: CATSGVGVGAGELFF.